Only a few counts were recorded for the clone carrying this T cell receptor (beta chain). Its antigen is as yet unknown. These data originate in a study of post-analysis software for immune sequencing data. Overall study results and limits: Four or five TRBV segments, TRBV5-6, TRBV5-1 and TRBV20-1 among them, were found more frequent in patients than controls.

The CDR3 sequence is 14 residues long. Germline assignment: CDR1 SGHAT and CDR2 FQNNGV. Trimming removed 4 bases at V and 4 bases at J, with 11 bases between. Tagging with unique molecular identifiers was a feature of the TCR beta cDNA libraries. TCRdb re-called the PCR reads with MiXCR, one entry per CDR3 protein. Of 740,000 or so distinct CDR3 sequences detected, about 57% appear once; the ten largest clones hold approximately 4.4%. The specimen sequenced was blood. The TCR originated in a girl aged 5-17 years with multiple sclerosis. The V call is TRBV11-2, the J call TRBJ2-1; maybe TRBD1 (6 bases). CDR3 sequence reads: CASSSLTGYNEQFF. CDR3 nucleotide sequence: TGTGCCAGCAGCTCACTTACAGGGTACAATGAGCAGTTCTTC. The full variable domain, rest sourced from reference TRBV11-2 and TRBJ2-1, is EAGVAQSPRYKIIEKRQSVAFWCNPISGHATLYWYQQILGQGPKLLIQFQNNGVVDDSQLPKDRFSAERLKGVDSTLKIQPAKLEDSAVYLCASSSLTGYNEQFFGPGTRLTVL.